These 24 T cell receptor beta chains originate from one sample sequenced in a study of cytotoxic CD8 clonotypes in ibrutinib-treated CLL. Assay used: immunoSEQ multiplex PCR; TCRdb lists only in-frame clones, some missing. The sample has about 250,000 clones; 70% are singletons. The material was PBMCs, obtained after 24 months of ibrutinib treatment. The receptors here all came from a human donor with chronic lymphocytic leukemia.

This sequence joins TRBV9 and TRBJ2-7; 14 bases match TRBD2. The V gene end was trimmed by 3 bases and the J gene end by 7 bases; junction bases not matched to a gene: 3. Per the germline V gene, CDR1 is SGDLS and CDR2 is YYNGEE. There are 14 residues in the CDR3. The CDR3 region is CASSERLAGGEQYF. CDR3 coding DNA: TGTGCCAGCAGCGAAAGACTAGCGGGAGGGGAGCAGTACTTC.

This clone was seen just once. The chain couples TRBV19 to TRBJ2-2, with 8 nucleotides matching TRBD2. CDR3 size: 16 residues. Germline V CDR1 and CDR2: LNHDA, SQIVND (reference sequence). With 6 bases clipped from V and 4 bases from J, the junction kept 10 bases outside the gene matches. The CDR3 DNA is TGTGCCAGTAGCTATACGGCTAGCGGGTTCACCGGGGAGCTGTTTTTT. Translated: CASSYTASGFTGELFF.

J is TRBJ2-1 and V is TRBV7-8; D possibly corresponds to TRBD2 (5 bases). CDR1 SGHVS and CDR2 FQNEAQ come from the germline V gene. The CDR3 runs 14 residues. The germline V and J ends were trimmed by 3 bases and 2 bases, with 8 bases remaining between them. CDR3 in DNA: TGTGCCAGCAGCTTCGAGGGCACCTACAATGAGCAGTTCTTC. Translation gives CASSFEGTYNEQFF.

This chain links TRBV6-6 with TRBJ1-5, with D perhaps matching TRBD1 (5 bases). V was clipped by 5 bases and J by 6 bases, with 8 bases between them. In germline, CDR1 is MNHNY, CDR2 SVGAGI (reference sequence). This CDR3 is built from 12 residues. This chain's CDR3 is CASSVGGQPQHF. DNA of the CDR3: TGTGCCAGCAGTGTCGGGGGTCAGCCCCAGCATTTT.

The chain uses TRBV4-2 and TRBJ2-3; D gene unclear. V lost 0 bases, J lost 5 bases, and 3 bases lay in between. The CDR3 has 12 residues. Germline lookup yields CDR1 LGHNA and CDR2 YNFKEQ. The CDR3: CASSQDGDTQYF. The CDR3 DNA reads TGTGCCAGCAGCCAAGATGGAGATACGCAGTATTTT.

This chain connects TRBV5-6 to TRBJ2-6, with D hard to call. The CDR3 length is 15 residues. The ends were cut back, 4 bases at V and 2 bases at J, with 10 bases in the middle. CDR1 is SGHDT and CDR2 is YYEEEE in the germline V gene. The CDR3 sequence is CASSEKMTGANVLTF. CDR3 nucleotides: TGTGCCAGCAGCGAGAAGATGACTGGGGCCAACGTCCTGACTTTC.

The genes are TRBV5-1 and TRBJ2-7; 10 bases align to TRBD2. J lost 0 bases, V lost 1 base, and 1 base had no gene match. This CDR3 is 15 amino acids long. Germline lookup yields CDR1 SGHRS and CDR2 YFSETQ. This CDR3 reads CASSLPSGSSYEQYF. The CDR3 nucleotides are TGCGCCAGCAGCTTGCCTAGCGGGAGCTCCTACGAGCAGTACTTC.

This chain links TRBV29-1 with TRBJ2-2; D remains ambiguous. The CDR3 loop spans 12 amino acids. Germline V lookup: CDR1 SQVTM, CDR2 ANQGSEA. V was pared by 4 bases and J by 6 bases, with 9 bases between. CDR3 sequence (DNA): TGCAGCGTTGTGAGTGAGGCCGGGGAGCTGTTTTTT. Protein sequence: CSVVSEAGELFF.

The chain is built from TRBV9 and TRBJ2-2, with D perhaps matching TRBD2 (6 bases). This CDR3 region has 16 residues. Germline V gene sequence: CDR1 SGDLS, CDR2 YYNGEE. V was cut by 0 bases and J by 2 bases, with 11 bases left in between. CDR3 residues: CASSVEVGGNTGELFF. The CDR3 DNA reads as TGTGCCAGCAGCGTAGAGGTGGGAGGCAACACCGGGGAGCTGTTTTTT. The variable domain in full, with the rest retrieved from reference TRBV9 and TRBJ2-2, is DSGVTQTPKHLITATGQRVTLRCSPRSGDLSVYWYQQSLDQGLQFLIQYYNGEERAKGNILERFSAQQFPDLHSELNLSSLELGDSALYFCASSVEVGGNTGELFFGEGSRLTVL.

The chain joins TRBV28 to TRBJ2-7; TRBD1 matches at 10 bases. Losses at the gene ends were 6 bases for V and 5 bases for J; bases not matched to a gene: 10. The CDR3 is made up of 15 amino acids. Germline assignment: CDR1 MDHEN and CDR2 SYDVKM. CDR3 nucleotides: TGTGCCAGCAGGTATCTCCGGACAGGGGGTCACGAGCAGTACTTC. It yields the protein CASRYLRTGGHEQYF.

CDR3 coding DNA: TGTGCCAGCAGTCCAGGGGGTGGGACTGAAGCTTTCTTT. This gives the protein CASSPGGGTEAFF. The chain links TRBV2 to TRBJ1-1, with 7 positions matching TRBD1. This CDR3 has 13 residues. Trimming removed 5 bases from V and 5 bases from J; junction bases left unmatched: 5. Germline CDR1 and CDR2: SNHLY and FYNNEI.

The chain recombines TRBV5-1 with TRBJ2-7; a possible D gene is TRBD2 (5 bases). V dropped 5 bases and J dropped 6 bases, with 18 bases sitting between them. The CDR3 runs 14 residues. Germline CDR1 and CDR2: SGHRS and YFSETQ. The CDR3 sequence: CASRGSNPAGEQYF. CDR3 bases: TGCGCCAGCAGGGGGAGCAATCCAGCCGGCGAGCAGTACTTC.

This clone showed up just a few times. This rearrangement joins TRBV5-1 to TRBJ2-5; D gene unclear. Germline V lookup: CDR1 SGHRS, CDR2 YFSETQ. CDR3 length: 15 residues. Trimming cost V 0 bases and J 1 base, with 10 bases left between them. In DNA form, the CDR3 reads TGCGCCAGCAGCTTGGCCGAAGGCAGCCAAGAGACCCAGTACTTC. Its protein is CASSLAEGSQETQYF. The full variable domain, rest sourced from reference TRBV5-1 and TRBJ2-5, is KAGVTQTPRYLIKTRGQQVTLSCSPISGHRSVSWYQQTPGQGLQFLFEYFSETQRNKGNFPGRFSGRQFSNSRSEMNVSTLELGDSALYLCASSLAEGSQETQYFGPGTRLLVL.

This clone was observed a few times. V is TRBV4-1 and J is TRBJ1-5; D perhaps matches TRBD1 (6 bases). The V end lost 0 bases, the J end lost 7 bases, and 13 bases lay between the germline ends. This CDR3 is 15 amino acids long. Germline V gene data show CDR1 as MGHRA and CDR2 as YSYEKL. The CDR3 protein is CASSQEHRARQPQHF. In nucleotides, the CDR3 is TGCGCCAGCAGCCAAGAACACAGGGCACGCCAGCCCCAGCATTTT.

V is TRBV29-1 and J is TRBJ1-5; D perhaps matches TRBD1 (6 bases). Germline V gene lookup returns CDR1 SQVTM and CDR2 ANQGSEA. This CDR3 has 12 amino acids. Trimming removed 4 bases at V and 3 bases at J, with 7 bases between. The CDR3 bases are TGCAGCGTTGGGGACAACAATCAGCCCCAGCATTTT. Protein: CSVGDNNQPQHF.

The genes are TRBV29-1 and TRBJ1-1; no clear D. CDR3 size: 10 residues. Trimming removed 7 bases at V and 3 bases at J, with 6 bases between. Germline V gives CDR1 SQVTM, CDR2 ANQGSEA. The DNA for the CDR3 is TGCAGCGGACGCGACACTGAAGCTTTCTTT. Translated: CSGRDTEAFF. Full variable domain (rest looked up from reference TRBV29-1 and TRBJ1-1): SAVISQKPSRDICQRGTSLTIQCQVDSQVTMMFWYRQQPGQSLTLIATANQGSEATYESGFVIDKFPISRPNLTFSTLTVSNMSPEDSSIYLCSGRDTEAFFGQGTRLTVV.

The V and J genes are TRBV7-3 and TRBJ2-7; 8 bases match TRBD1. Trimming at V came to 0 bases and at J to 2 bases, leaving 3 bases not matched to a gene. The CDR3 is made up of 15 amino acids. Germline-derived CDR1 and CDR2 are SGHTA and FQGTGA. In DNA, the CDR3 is TGTGCCAGCAGCTTAACAGCGGACAGGGCCTACGAGCAGTACTTC. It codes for CASSLTADRAYEQYF.

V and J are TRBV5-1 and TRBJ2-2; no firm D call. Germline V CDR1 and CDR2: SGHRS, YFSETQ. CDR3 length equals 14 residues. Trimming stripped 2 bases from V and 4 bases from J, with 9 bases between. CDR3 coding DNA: TGCGCCAGCAGCTTCGGTACTACCACCGGGGAGCTGTTTTTT. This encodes CASSFGTTTGELFF.

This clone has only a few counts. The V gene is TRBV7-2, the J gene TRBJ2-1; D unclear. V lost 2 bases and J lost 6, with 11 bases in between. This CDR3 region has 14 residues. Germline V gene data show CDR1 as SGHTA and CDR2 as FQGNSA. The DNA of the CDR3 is TGTGCCAGCAGCTTATACCACGACCCCAATGAGCAGTTCTTC. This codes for CASSLYHDPNEQFF.

In DNA, the CDR3 is TGTGCCAGCAGTTACAAGGCCAGGCTCTCTGGAAACACCATATATTTT. Its translation is CASSYKARLSGNTIYF. The rearrangement uses TRBV6-5 and TRBJ1-3; no clear D gene. V dropped 2 bases and J dropped 0 bases, with 11 bases sitting between them. The CDR3 length is 16 residues. Looked up from germline, CDR1 is MNHEY and CDR2 is SVGAGI.

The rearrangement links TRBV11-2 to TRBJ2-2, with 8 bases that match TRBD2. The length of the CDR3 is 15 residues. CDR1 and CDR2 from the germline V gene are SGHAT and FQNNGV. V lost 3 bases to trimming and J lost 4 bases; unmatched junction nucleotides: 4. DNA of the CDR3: TGTGCCAGCAGCTTGAGCGGGAGTGCCACCGGGGAGCTGTTTTTT. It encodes CASSLSGSATGELFF. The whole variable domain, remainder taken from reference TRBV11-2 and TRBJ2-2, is EAGVAQSPRYKIIEKRQSVAFWCNPISGHATLYWYQQILGQGPKLLIQFQNNGVVDDSQLPKDRFSAERLKGVDSTLKIQPAKLEDSAVYLCASSLSGSATGELFFGEGSRLTVL.

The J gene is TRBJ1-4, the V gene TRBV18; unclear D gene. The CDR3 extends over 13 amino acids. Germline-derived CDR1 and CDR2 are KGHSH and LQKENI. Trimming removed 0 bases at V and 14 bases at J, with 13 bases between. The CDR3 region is CASSPPEPTMLFF. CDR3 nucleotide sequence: TGTGCCAGCTCACCACCGGAACCTACTATGCTGTTTTTT. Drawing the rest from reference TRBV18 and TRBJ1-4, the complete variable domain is NAGVMQNPRHLVRRRGQEARLRCSPMKGHSHVYWYRQLPEEGLKFMVYLQKENIIDESGMPKERFSAEFPKEGPSILRIQQVVRGDSAAYFCASSPPEPTMLFFGSGTQLSVL.

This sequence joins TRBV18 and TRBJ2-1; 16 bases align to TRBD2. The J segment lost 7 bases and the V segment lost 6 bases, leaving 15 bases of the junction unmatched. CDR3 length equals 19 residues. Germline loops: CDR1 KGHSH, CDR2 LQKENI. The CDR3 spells CASSPLPGTSGRARNEQFF. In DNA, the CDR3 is TGTGCCAGCTCGCCCCTACCCGGGACTAGCGGGAGGGCCAGAAATGAGCAGTTCTTC.

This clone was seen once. The DNA for the CDR3 is TGTGCCAGCAGCCCCGGGACAATCAATGAGCAGTTCTTC. It is translated as CASSPGTINEQFF. The rearrangement joins TRBV4-2 to TRBJ2-1; possibly TRBD1 for D (6 bases). This CDR3 spans 13 amino acids. Trimming cost V 4 bases and J 6 bases, with 10 bases left between them. Germline values: CDR1 LGHNA, CDR2 YNFKEQ.